A selection of T cell receptor beta chains follows, all from one sample in a study of spatial heterogeneity in lung cancer. TCRdb processed the 5' RACE reads anew with MiXCR; each CDR3 protein has one entry. The data show 28,000 or so distinct CDR3 sequences, with around 13% seen just once and approximately 25% held by the top ten. The material sequenced was PBMCs, taken at surgery. These receptors came from a female donor with early-stage non-small cell lung cancer. CDR3s include the opening cysteine and the closing phenylalanine or tryptophan. A D gene is named only where the DNA matches it firmly. A clone size is listed for some rows: how often the clone was seen (once, few, many), or a class if it is expanded.

V gene: TRBV2
clone size: many
J gene: TRBJ1-2
D gene: TRBD1
CDR3 protein: CASSEGGQADYGYTF
CDR3 DNA: TGTGCCAGCAGTGAAGGGGGACAGGCCGACTATGGCTACACCTTC

V gene: TRBV3-1
clone size: many
J gene: TRBJ2-3
D gene: TRBD1
CDR3 protein: CASSPRQGILTDTQYF
CDR3 DNA: TGTGCCAGCAGCCCTCGACAGGGCATACTTACAGATACGCAGTATTTT

V gene: TRBV18
clone size: -
J gene: TRBJ1-5
D gene: -
CDR3 protein: CASSPPAVNQPQHF
CDR3 DNA: TGTGCCAGCTCACCACCGGCGGTCAATCAGCCCCAGCATTTT

V gene: TRBV19
clone size: many
J gene: TRBJ2-4
D gene: -
CDR3 protein: CASSMVVAKNIQYF
CDR3 DNA: TGTGCCAGTAGTATGGTGGTAGCCAAAAACATTCAGTACTTC

V gene: TRBV7-7
clone size: few
J gene: TRBJ2-1
D gene: -
CDR3 protein: CASSLKPDSSYNEQFF
CDR3 DNA: TGTGCTAGCAGCTTAAAGCCGGACAGCTCCTACAATGAGCAGTTCTTC

V gene: TRBV14
clone size: many
J gene: TRBJ2-1
D gene: TRBD2
CDR3 protein: CASRGTSGINEQFF
CDR3 DNA: TGTGCCAGCAGAGGGACTAGCGGGATTAATGAGCAGTTCTTC

V gene: TRBV4-3
clone size: -
J gene: TRBJ2-2
D gene: -
CDR3 protein: CASSPWTAAGELFF
CDR3 DNA: TGCGCCAGCAGCCCCTGGACCGCGGCCGGGGAGCTGTTTTTT

V gene: TRBV3-1
clone size: many
J gene: TRBJ2-1
D gene: -
CDR3 protein: CASSRPPGRSSYNEQFF
CDR3 DNA: TGTGCCAGCAGCAGGCCCCCGGGCAGAAGCTCCTACAATGAGCAGTTCTTC

V gene: TRBV4-3
clone size: many
J gene: TRBJ2-7
D gene: -
CDR3 protein: CASSQGGLGLYEQYF
CDR3 DNA: TGCGCCAGCAGCCAAGGGGGACTCGGCCTCTACGAGCAGTACTTC

V gene: TRBV27
clone size: many
J gene: TRBJ2-2
D gene: -
CDR3 protein: CASSLWGANPGELFF
CDR3 DNA: TGTGCCAGCAGTTTATGGGGGGCGAATCCCGGGGAGCTGTTTTTT

V gene: TRBV29-1
clone size: many
J gene: TRBJ2-6
D gene: -
CDR3 protein: CSVGKGPASGANVLTF
CDR3 DNA: TGCAGCGTTGGTAAGGGGCCAGCCTCTGGGGCCAACGTCCTGACTTTC

V gene: TRBV7-2
clone size: many
J gene: TRBJ1-6
D gene: -
CDR3 protein: CASSWGAGDVAPLHF
CDR3 DNA: TGTGCCAGCAGCTGGGGGGCAGGGGACGTGGCACCCCTCCACTTT

V gene: TRBV4-2
clone size: few
J gene: TRBJ2-1
D gene: -
CDR3 protein: CASSQTGLEGREQFF
CDR3 DNA: TGTGCCAGCAGCCAGACGGGACTGGAGGGGAGGGAGCAGTTCTTC

V gene: TRBV12-3/TRBV12-4
clone size: few
J gene: TRBJ2-5
D gene: -
CDR3 protein: CASSLQGPQETQYF
CDR3 DNA: TGTGCCAGCAGTTTACAGGGACCCCAAGAGACCCAGTACTTC

V gene: TRBV28
clone size: few
J gene: TRBJ2-3
D gene: TRBD2
CDR3 protein: CASSSQLAYTDTQYF
CDR3 DNA: TGTGCCAGCAGTTCCCAACTAGCGTACACAGATACGCAGTATTTT

V gene: TRBV3-1
clone size: many
J gene: TRBJ1-2
D gene: TRBD1
CDR3 protein: CASSSRSGQVFGYTF
CDR3 DNA: TGTGCCAGCAGCAGCCGATCGGGACAGGTTTTTGGCTACACCTTC

V gene: TRBV2
clone size: many
J gene: TRBJ1-1
D gene: TRBD1
CDR3 protein: CASAQGARSEAFF
CDR3 DNA: TGTGCCAGCGCGCAGGGGGCGCGGAGTGAAGCTTTCTTT

V gene: TRBV4-1
clone size: many
J gene: TRBJ2-7
D gene: -
CDR3 protein: CASSQLERQYF
CDR3 DNA: TGCGCCAGCAGCCAGCTGGAGAGGCAGTACTTC

V gene: TRBV7-2
clone size: many
J gene: TRBJ2-1
D gene: -
CDR3 protein: CASSFSHGEQFF
CDR3 DNA: TGTGCCAGCAGCTTTAGCCACGGTGAGCAGTTCTTC

V gene: TRBV9
clone size: many
J gene: TRBJ1-1
D gene: -
CDR3 protein: CASSVEGQGAFF
CDR3 DNA: TGTGCCAGCAGCGTAGAGGGGCAAGGAGCTTTCTTT

V gene: TRBV18
clone size: -
J gene: TRBJ2-2
D gene: TRBD1
CDR3 protein: CASSPRQGNTGELFF
CDR3 DNA: TGTGCCAGCTCACCAAGACAGGGTAACACCGGGGAGCTGTTTTTT

V gene: TRBV5-1
clone size: medium-sized
J gene: TRBJ2-3
D gene: -
CDR3 protein: CASSLTGPPDTQYF
CDR3 DNA: TGCGCCAGCAGCTTGACAGGGCCTCCAGATACGCAGTATTTT

V gene: TRBV20-1
clone size: few
J gene: TRBJ2-1
D gene: -
CDR3 protein: CSAREVGGQQIF
CDR3 DNA: TGCAGTGCTAGGGAAGTGGGTGGACAGCAAATCTTC

V gene: TRBV7-2
clone size: many
J gene: TRBJ2-3
D gene: -
CDR3 protein: CASSAGSLDTQYF
CDR3 DNA: TGTGCCAGCAGCGCCGGATCTTTAGATACGCAGTATTTT

V gene: TRBV5-6
clone size: many
J gene: TRBJ2-7
D gene: -
CDR3 protein: CASSFRTKEQYF
CDR3 DNA: TGTGCCAGCAGCTTCAGGACAAAAGAGCAGTACTTC

V gene: TRBV27
clone size: -
J gene: TRBJ2-1
D gene: TRBD2
CDR3 protein: CASSSLTSGSFGNEQFF
CDR3 DNA: TGTGCCAGCAGTTCCTTAACTAGCGGGTCCTTCGGGAATGAGCAGTTCTTC

V gene: TRBV4-2
clone size: many
J gene: TRBJ2-7
D gene: -
CDR3 protein: CASSQGRAYEQYF
CDR3 DNA: TGTGCCAGCAGCCAAGGGAGGGCCTACGAGCAGTACTTC

V gene: TRBV7-9
clone size: many
J gene: TRBJ2-7
D gene: -
CDR3 protein: CASSLGDLTYEQYF
CDR3 DNA: TGTGCCAGCAGCTTAGGGGACTTAACCTACGAGCAGTACTTC

V gene: TRBV10-3
clone size: many
J gene: TRBJ2-1
D gene: -
CDR3 protein: CAISDWGQHEQFF
CDR3 DNA: TGTGCCATCAGTGATTGGGGGCAGCATGAGCAGTTCTTC

V gene: TRBV28
clone size: many
J gene: TRBJ1-5
D gene: TRBD1
CDR3 protein: CASSMIEGAYQPQHF
CDR3 DNA: TGTGCCAGCAGCATGATAGAGGGGGCTTATCAGCCCCAGCATTTT

V gene: TRBV11-2
clone size: many
J gene: TRBJ2-1
D gene: -
CDR3 protein: CASSLDHTARGNGQFF
CDR3 DNA: TGTGCCAGCAGCTTAGATCATACCGCCCGGGGCAATGGACAGTTCTTC

V gene: TRBV7-2
clone size: many
J gene: TRBJ1-2
D gene: -
CDR3 protein: CASSPPGRYGYTF
CDR3 DNA: TGTGCCAGCAGTCCCCCGGGGCGATACGGCTACACCTTC

V gene: TRBV7-8
clone size: -
J gene: TRBJ2-3
D gene: TRBD2
CDR3 protein: CASSHPGLARSSDTQYF
CDR3 DNA: TGTGCCAGCAGCCACCCGGGACTAGCTAGGAGCTCAGATACGCAGTATTTT

V gene: TRBV20-1
clone size: -
J gene: TRBJ2-3
D gene: -
CDR3 protein: CSARDRETEEADTQYF
CDR3 DNA: TGCAGTGCTAGAGACCGAGAAACCGAGGAGGCAGATACGCAGTATTTT

V gene: TRBV4-1
clone size: many
J gene: TRBJ2-3
D gene: -
CDR3 protein: CASSQGLTEVADTQYF
CDR3 DNA: TGCGCCAGCAGCCAAGGCCTGACGGAGGTAGCAGATACGCAGTATTTT

V gene: TRBV29-1
clone size: many
J gene: TRBJ2-3
D gene: -
CDR3 protein: CSVVGGSTDTQYF
CDR3 DNA: TGCAGCGTTGTCGGGGGTAGCACAGATACGCAGTATTTT

V gene: TRBV6-1
clone size: many
J gene: TRBJ2-2
D gene: TRBD1
CDR3 protein: CASRNRGAGELFF
CDR3 DNA: TGTGCCAGCAGAAACAGGGGAGCCGGGGAGCTGTTTTTT

V gene: TRBV12-3/TRBV12-4
clone size: many
J gene: TRBJ2-1
D gene: -
CDR3 protein: CATNGNEQFF
CDR3 DNA: TGTGCCACAAACGGAAATGAGCAGTTCTTC

V gene: TRBV4-1
clone size: many
J gene: TRBJ2-5
D gene: -
CDR3 protein: CASSQDVGGQETQYF
CDR3 DNA: TGCGCCAGCAGCCAAGATGTAGGGGGCCAAGAGACCCAGTACTTC

V gene: TRBV29-1
clone size: many
J gene: TRBJ1-2
D gene: TRBD1
CDR3 protein: CSVTTGRYGYTF
CDR3 DNA: TGCAGCGTTACGACAGGGAGGTATGGCTACACCTTC